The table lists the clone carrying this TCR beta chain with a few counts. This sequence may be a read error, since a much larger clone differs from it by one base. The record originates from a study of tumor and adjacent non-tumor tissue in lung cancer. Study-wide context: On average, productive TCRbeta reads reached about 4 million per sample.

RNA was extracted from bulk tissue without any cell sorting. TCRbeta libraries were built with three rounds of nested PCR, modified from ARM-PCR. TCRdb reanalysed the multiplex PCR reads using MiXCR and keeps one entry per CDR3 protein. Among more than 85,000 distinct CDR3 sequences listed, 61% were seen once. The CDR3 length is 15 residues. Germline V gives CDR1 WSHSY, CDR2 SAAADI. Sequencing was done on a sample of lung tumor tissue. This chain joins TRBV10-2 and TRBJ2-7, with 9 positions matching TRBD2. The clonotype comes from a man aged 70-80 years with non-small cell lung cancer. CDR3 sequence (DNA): TGCGCCAACAGTGTGGAAGTAGCGGGAGTGGCCGAGCAGTACTTC. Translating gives CANSVEVAGVAEQYF.